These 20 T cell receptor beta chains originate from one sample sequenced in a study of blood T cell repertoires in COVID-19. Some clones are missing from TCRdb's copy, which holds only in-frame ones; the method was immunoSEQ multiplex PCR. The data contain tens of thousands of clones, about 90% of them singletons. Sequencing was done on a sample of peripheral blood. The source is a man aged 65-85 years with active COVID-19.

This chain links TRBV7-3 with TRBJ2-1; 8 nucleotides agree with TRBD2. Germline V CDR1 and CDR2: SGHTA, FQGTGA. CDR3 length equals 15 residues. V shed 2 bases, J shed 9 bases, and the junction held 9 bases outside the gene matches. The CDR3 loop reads CASSLGSGSYSEQFF. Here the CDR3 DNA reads TGTGCCAGCAGCTTAGGCAGCGGGAGTTATAGTGAGCAGTTCTTC.

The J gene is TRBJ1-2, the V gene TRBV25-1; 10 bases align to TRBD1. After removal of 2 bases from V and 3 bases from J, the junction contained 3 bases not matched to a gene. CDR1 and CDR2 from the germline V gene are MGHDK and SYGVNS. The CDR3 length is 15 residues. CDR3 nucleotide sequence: TGTGCCAGCAGTGAACCTGGGACAGGGGACTATGGCTACACCTTC. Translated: CASSEPGTGDYGYTF.

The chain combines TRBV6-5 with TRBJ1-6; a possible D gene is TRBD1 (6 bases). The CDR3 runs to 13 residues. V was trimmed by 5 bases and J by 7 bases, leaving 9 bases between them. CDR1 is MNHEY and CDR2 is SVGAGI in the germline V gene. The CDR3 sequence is CASSPTGNSPLHF. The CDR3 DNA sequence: TGTGCCAGCAGTCCTACAGGGAATTCACCCCTCCACTTT.

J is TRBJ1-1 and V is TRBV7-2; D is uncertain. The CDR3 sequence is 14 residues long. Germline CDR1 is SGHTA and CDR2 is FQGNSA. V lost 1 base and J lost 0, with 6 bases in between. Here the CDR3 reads CASSLVLMNTEAFF. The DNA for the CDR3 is TGTGCCAGCAGCTTAGTACTCATGAACACTGAAGCTTTCTTT.

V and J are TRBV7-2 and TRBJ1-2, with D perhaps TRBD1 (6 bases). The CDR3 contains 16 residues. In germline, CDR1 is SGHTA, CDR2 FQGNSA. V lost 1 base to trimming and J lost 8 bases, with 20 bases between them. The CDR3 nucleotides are TGTGCCAGCAGCTTAGATCCAGGGGCCCCTGGCGGAGGCTACACCTTC. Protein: CASSLDPGAPGGGYTF. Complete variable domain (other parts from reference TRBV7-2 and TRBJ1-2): GAGVSQSPSNKVTEKGKDVELRCDPISGHTALYWYRQSLGQGLEFLIYFQGNSAPDKSGLPSDRFSAERTGGSVSTLTIQRTQQEDSAVYLCASSLDPGAPGGGYTFGSGTRLTVV.

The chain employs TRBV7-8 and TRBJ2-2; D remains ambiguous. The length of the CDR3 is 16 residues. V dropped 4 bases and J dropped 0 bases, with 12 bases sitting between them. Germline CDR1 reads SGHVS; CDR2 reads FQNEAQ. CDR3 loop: CASSSTFGTNTGELFF. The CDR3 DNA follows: TGTGCCAGCAGCTCCACCTTTGGCACGAACACCGGGGAGCTGTTTTTT.

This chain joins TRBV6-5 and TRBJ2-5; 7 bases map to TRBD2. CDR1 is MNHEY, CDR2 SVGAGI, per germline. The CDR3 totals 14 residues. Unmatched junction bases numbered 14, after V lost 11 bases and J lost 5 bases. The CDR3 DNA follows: TGTGCCGGCGGAACCGGCGGGGGTGGGGAGACCCAGTACTTC. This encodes CAGGTGGGGETQYF.

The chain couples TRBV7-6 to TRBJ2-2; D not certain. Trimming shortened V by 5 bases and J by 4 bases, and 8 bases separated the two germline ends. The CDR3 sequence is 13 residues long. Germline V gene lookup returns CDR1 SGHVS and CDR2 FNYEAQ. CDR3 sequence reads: CASSDTFTGELFF. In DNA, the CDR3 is TGTGCCAGCAGCGACACCTTCACCGGGGAGCTGTTTTTT.

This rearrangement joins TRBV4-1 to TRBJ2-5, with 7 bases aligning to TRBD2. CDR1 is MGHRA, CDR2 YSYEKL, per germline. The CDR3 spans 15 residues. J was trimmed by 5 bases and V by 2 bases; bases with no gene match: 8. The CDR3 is CASSQRGLPRETQYF. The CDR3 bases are TGCGCCAGCAGCCAAAGGGGACTACCCCGGGAGACCCAGTACTTC.

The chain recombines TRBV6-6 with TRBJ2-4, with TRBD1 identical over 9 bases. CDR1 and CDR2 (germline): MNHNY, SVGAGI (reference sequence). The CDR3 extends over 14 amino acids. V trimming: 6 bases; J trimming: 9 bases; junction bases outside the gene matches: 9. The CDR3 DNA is TGTGCCAGCAGCCGGAGACAGGGGGGGACCATTCAGTACTTC. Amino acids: CASSRRQGGTIQYF.

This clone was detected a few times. The CDR3 DNA sequence: TGTGCCACCAGTGATTTGGGCGGACAGAAAACTTTCTTT. It translates to CATSDLGGQKTFF. J is TRBJ1-1 and V is TRBV24-1; tentative D call: TRBD1 (6 bases). Germline V gene sequence: CDR1 KGHDR, CDR2 SFDVKD. V lost 0 bases and J lost 12, with 13 bases in between. The length of the CDR3 is 13 residues.

CDR3 sequence reads: CASSLTRDSSEKLFF. Here the CDR3 DNA reads TGTGCCAGCAGCTTAACCCGGGACAGCTCTGAAAAACTGTTTTTT. The rearrangement joins TRBV7-9 to TRBJ1-4, with TRBD1 identical over 7 bases. CDR3 length: 15 residues. Trimming cost V 2 bases and J 7 bases; bases outside gene matches: 7. The germline V gene encodes CDR1 SEHNR and CDR2 FQNEAQ (reference sequence).

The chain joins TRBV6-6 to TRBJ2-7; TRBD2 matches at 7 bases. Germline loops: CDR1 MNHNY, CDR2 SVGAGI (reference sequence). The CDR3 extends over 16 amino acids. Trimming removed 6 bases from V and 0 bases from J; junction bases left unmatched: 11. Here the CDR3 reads CASRGPTGLFSYEQYF. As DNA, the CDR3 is TGTGCCAGCAGGGGACCCACGGGACTATTCTCCTACGAGCAGTACTTC.

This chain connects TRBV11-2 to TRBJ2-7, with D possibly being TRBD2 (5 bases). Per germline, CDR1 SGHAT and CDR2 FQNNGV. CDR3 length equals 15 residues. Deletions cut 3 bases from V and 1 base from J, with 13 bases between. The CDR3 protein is CASSFRSSPSYEQYF. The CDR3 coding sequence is TGTGCCAGCAGCTTTAGGTCTAGCCCTTCCTACGAGCAGTACTTC.

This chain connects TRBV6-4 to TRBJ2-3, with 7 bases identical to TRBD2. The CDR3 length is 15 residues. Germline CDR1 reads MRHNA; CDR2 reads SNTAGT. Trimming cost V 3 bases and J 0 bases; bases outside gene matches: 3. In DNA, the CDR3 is TGTGCCAGCAGTGAAGGGCGGGAGAGCACAGATACGCAGTATTTT. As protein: CASSEGRESTDTQYF.

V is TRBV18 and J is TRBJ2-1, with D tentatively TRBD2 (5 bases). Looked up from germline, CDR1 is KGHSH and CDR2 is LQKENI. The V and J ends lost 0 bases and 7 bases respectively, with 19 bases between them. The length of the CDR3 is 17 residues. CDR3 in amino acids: CASSPPVGGGTINEQFF. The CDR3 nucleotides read TGTGCCAGCTCACCACCGGTAGGTGGAGGAACCATTAATGAGCAGTTCTTC.

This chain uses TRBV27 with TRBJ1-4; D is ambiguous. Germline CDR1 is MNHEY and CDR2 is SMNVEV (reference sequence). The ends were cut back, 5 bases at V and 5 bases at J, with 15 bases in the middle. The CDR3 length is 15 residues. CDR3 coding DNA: TGTGCCAGCAGTCCCCGCTCCGTACTGAATGAAAAACTGTTTTTT. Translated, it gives CASSPRSVLNEKLFF.

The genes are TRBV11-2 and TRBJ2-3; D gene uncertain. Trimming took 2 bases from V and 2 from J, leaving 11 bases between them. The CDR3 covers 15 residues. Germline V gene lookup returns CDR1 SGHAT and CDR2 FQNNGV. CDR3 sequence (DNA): TGTGCCAGCAGCTTACAGGATCCCCCCACAGATACGCAGTATTTT. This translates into CASSLQDPPTDTQYF.

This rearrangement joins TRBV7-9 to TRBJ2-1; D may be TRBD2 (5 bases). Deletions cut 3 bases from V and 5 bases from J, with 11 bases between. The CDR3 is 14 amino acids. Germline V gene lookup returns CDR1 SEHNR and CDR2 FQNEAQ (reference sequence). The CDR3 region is CASSFWTGNNEQFF. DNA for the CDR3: TGTGCCAGCAGCTTCTGGACGGGGAACAATGAGCAGTTCTTC.

The CDR3 sequence is CASRTATGEQYF. CDR3 nucleotides: TGTGCCAGCAGAACCGCAACAGGCGAGCAGTACTTC. This chain connects TRBV6-5 to TRBJ2-7; D might be TRBD1 (5 bases). CDR1 and CDR2 from the germline V gene are MNHEY and SVGAGI. Trimming removed 6 bases from V and 6 bases from J, with 12 bases in between. CDR3 size: 12 residues.